The T cell receptor (beta chain) under discussion was sequenced for a study of blood T cell repertoires in COVID-19 (dated by TCRdb to about 2020). Broadly, across the study: The collaborator samples originated in the United States, Italy and Spain and spanned the acute and convalescent phases of COVID-19. The material from the prospective study consisted of cDNA or gDNA derived from T cells, B-cell-depleted T cells, or PBMCs. The dataset comprised deeply sampled blood TCRbeta repertoires from subjects exposed to, actively infected with, or recovered from COVID-19. The repertoires were released in a freely available public database intended as a resource for research on the immune response to SARS-CoV-2. Samples were obtained from the ongoing ImmuneRACE study (first 160 participants) and from approximately 1,200 subjects provided by 6 global collaborators. Sample metadata almost always included a de-identified subject ID, COVID-19 status, age in years and sex. HLA class I and class II types, where available, came from metadata supplied by the sample provider rather than from assay-based typing. General conclusions and limits of the study: The amount of clinical and demographic metadata varied by source and participant and was provided uncurated.

For this chain, trimming is 5 bases at the V end and 5 bases at the J end, and the number of junction bases without a gene match is 9. CDR1 and CDR2 are drawn from the germline V gene (reference sequence): LNHDA, SQIVND. The CDR3 goes from the cysteine to the phenylalanine over 16 residues. Only the CDR3 part of the read is kept: 48 bases, read in frame from the first base. TCRbeta CDR3 regions were amplified from genomic DNA using the immunoSEQ Assay, a bias-controlled multiplex PCR. In the source study's methods: The number of nucleated cells in each sample was estimated by amplification of reference gene primers within the assay. To quantify the absolute abundance of each unique TCRbeta CDR3 rearrangement, sequence reads were collapsed and filtered. For each sample, productive Simpson clonality was calculated as the square root of Simpson's diversity index over productive rearrangements. In its TCRdb copy, this immuneACCESS table keeps in-frame sequences only and misses some clones. Where compared with another copy, unresolved V genes explain less than half of these, and the others have no known cause. V and J calls and clone size are as listed in that table; D and trimming were resolved from the DNA. Here the sample has about 150,000 clones; around 80% occur a single time. Together, the top ten hold roughly 4.9% of the sample.

Points on this clone: The antigen this receptor binds is unknown. The record has no base qualities; no much larger clone is one base away.

Participants in the prospective study were enrolled through a virtual design, were aged roughly 18 to 100 years, and lived in roughly 24 United States geographic areas. Cohort assignment in the prospective study relied on participant-reported clinical history from a screening survey and a study questionnaire. Exposed participants had been in contact with someone with a PCR-confirmed or clinician-diagnosed COVID-19 case within 2 weeks of study entry. In the prospective study, mobile phlebotomists collected whole blood, serum and a nasopharyngeal or oropharyngeal swab from each participant. Additional blood draws and questionnaires over an approximately two-month period could optionally be provided by prospective study participants. Before DNA extraction, prospective study blood samples were shipped either frozen or at room temperature.

Here the chain combines TRBV19 and TRBJ2-5, with 12 bases in between that match TRBD1. The sequencing sample was made of PBMCs or T cells enriched from blood (not recorded which). This clonotype was obtained from a man aged 65 to 79 who had been exposed to COVID-19. The CDR3 here reads CASSPGQGAVAETQYF. The bases are TGTGCCAGTAGTCCGGGACAGGGGGCGGTGGCGGAGACCCAGTACTTC. The full variable domain, with segments outside the CDR3 supplied by the reference TRBV19 and TRBJ2-5 proteins, appears as DGGITQSPKYLFRKEGQNVTLSCEQNLNHDAMYWYRQDPGQGLRLIYYSQIVNDFQKGDIAEGYSVSREKKESFPLTVTSAQKNPTAFYLCASSPGQGAVAETQYFGPGTRLLVL.